The entry that follows covers one T cell receptor (beta chain) sequence. Its matching antigen is unknown. The data were obtained in a study of beta chain features in type 1 diabetes. Study-level findings and limits: All four CD4+ subsets of Type 1 diabetes patients contained TCRB CDR3s that were moderately but significantly shorter. A possible short-template PCR bias applies equally to patients and controls.

Between the trimmed V and J ends, which lost 0 bases and 2 bases, there was a span of 8 bases. CDR1 and CDR2 (germline): SGDLS, YYNGEE. The CDR3 loop spans 14 amino acids. Every isolated RNA sample was fully reverse transcribed, so sequencing captured expressed TCRB transcripts. Roughly 3.6 million reads on average were seen across naive, central memory and regulatory T cell samples. The method was immunoSEQ multiplex PCR; TCRdb's version includes in-frame clones alone and lacks a portion of them. The profile shows about 650,000 clones, around 12% of them singletons. This clonotype was sampled from a man in his thirties or forties with type 1 diabetes. The chain links TRBV9 to TRBJ1-2; D is perhaps TRBD1 (6 bases). Sequencing was done on a sample of naive CD4+ T cells from blood. The CDR3 protein is CASSVGQANYGYTF. For the CDR3, the DNA is TGTGCCAGCAGCGTAGGACAGGCGAACTATGGCTACACCTTC. The variable domain in full, completed from reference TRBV9 and TRBJ1-2, reads DSGVTQTPKHLITATGQRVTLRCSPRSGDLSVYWYQQSLDQGLQFLIQYYNGEERAKGNILERFSAQQFPDLHSELNLSSLELGDSALYFCASSVGQANYGYTFGSGTRLTVV.